The 18 T cell receptor beta chains below were found in one sample sequenced in a study of cytomegalovirus exposure and HLA in healthy donors. Both 60 Vbeta primers and 13 Jbeta primers went into the PCR. Clones were read by immunoSEQ multiplex PCR, and TCRdb kept only the in-frame ones, dropping some. The sample holds about 160,000 clones; 65% to 80% are singletons and the top ten take 2% to 2.5%. The sequenced sample was PBMCs. Receptors were obtained from a man in his forties in good health and CMV-seronegative.

The gene calls are TRBV5-4 and TRBJ2-7, with TRBD2 identical over 9 bases. Looked up from germline, CDR1 is SGHNT and CDR2 is YYREEE (reference sequence). This CDR3 has 14 amino acids. The trim removed 4 bases at V and 6 bases at J, leaving 8 bases unmatched. The CDR3 nucleotides read TGTGCCAGCAGCACGGGACTAGCTAAAGGCGAGCAGTACTTC. Protein: CASSTGLAKGEQYF. Supplemented by reference TRBV5-4 and TRBJ2-7, the full variable domain reads ETGVTQSPTHLIKTRGQQVTLRCSSQSGHNTVSWYQQALGQGPQFIFQYYREEENGRGNFPPRFSGLQFPNYSSELNVNALELDDSALYLCASSTGLAKGEQYFGPGTRLTVT.

This clone was found once. CDR3 bases: TGTGCCTGGAGTCACACAGGGAATGGGGAAGGCATTCAGTACTTC. This codes for CAWSHTGNGEGIQYF. The rearrangement links TRBV30 to TRBJ2-4; possibly TRBD1 for D (6 bases). CDR1 and CDR2 (germline): GTSNPN, SVGIG (reference sequence). The germline V and J ends were trimmed by 2 bases and 9 bases, with 20 bases remaining between them. The CDR3 contains 15 residues.

The chain links TRBV7-2 to TRBJ2-3; 8 nucleotides match TRBD2. Germline values: CDR1 SGHTA, CDR2 FQGNSA. Trimming removed 8 bases from V and 5 bases from J; junction bases left unmatched: 9. This CDR3 spans 14 amino acids. CDR3 coding DNA: TGTGCCAGCTCCGACGGCCTAGCGGGAGATACGCAGTATTTT. It translates to CASSDGLAGDTQYF.

The rearrangement uses TRBV19 and TRBJ2-3, with D uncertain. The germline gives CDR1 LNHDA, CDR2 SQIVND (reference sequence). The CDR3 is made up of 14 amino acids. V was pared by 0 bases and J by 0 bases, with 4 bases between. This CDR3 reads CASSIDPSTDTQYF. CDR3 sequence (DNA): TGTGCCAGTAGTATAGATCCGAGCACAGATACGCAGTATTTT.

The chain has TRBV19 and TRBJ2-1; TRBD2 matches 8 bases. Germline V gene sequence: CDR1 LNHDA, CDR2 SQIVND (reference sequence). V dropped 7 bases and J dropped 10; count of bases not matched to a gene: 9. The CDR3 is 13 residues long. The CDR3 region is CASTIGGGREQFF. The DNA of the CDR3 is TGTGCCAGTACGATAGGCGGGGGGAGGGAGCAGTTCTTC.

This chain joins TRBV5-1 and TRBJ2-6, with D perhaps TRBD2 (5 bases). Germline values: CDR1 SGHRS, CDR2 YFSETQ. V lost 2 bases and J 0 bases, leaving 6 bases between the germline ends. This CDR3 has 15 residues. The CDR3 DNA sequence: TGCGCCAGCAGCTTCGGGGACTCTGGGGCCAACGTCCTGACTTTC. It codes for CASSFGDSGANVLTF.

The rearrangement uses TRBV5-1 and TRBJ2-7; the D is unclear. V shed 4 bases and J shed 4 bases, with 12 bases lying between them. Looked up from germline, CDR1 is SGHRS and CDR2 is YFSETQ. CDR3 length: 13 amino acids. The CDR3 DNA is TGCGCCAGCAGCCCGGTACCGGGTTACGAGCAGTACTTC. As protein: CASSPVPGYEQYF.

The chain combines TRBV23-1 with TRBJ2-1; weak D call: TRBD1 (6 bases). TRBV23-1 is an ORF for which the function is uncertain. The V and J ends lost 10 bases and 3 bases respectively, with 13 bases between them. The CDR3 contains 13 residues. CDR3 region: CATGTPYYNEQFF. The CDR3 DNA follows: TGCGCCACCGGGACACCTTACTACAATGAGCAGTTCTTC.

J is TRBJ2-1 and V is TRBV4-1; 7 positions match TRBD2. The J segment lost 0 bases and the V segment lost 5 bases, leaving 4 bases of the junction unmatched. This CDR3 is 15 amino acids long. CDR1 MGHRA and CDR2 YSYEKL come from the germline V gene. The CDR3 region is CASSGGRSSYNEQFF. The CDR3 region has the DNA TGCGCCAGCAGCGGCGGGAGAAGCTCCTACAATGAGCAGTTCTTC.

The V and J genes are TRBV19 and TRBJ1-5; 9 bases match TRBD1. This CDR3 region has 15 residues. Germline CDR1 is LNHDA and CDR2 is SQIVND (reference sequence). After removal of 2 bases from V and 5 bases from J, the junction contained 4 bases not matched to a gene. The DNA for the CDR3 is TGTGCCAGTAGTATAATGACAGGGGGAGATCAGCCCCAGCATTTT. It encodes CASSIMTGGDQPQHF.

The V and J genes are TRBV5-1 and TRBJ2-6; D remains ambiguous. Trimming took 0 bases from V and 1 from J, leaving 5 bases between them. Germline CDR1 and CDR2: SGHRS and YFSETQ. The CDR3 is 15 amino acids. The CDR3 sequence: CASSLDPSGANVLTF. The CDR3 region has the DNA TGCGCCAGCAGCTTGGATCCGTCTGGGGCCAACGTCCTGACTTTC. The complete variable domain, with remaining parts taken from reference TRBV5-1 and TRBJ2-6, reads KAGVTQTPRYLIKTRGQQVTLSCSPISGHRSVSWYQQTPGQGLQFLFEYFSETQRNKGNFPGRFSGRQFSNSRSEMNVSTLELGDSALYLCASSLDPSGANVLTFGAGSRLTVL.

This clone was found a few times. The V call is TRBV28, the J call TRBJ2-7; 8 bases align to TRBD2. With 7 bases clipped from V and 4 bases from J, the junction kept 12 bases outside the gene matches. CDR1 is MDHEN, CDR2 SYDVKM, per germline. CDR3 length equals 15 residues. The CDR3 loop is CASTEVGLAGYEQYF. The CDR3 nucleotides read TGTGCCAGCACCGAGGTCGGGCTAGCGGGTTACGAGCAGTACTTC.

The chain combines TRBV4-3 with TRBJ2-3, with 7 bases aligning to TRBD1. J was trimmed by 2 bases and V by 1 base; bases with no gene match: 3. The CDR3 covers 15 residues. Germline V CDR1 and CDR2: LGHNA, YSLEER. The CDR3 spells CASSQAGGFTDTQYF. In DNA form, the CDR3 reads TGCGCCAGCAGCCAAGCAGGGGGTTTCACAGATACGCAGTATTTT.

This chain joins TRBV28 and TRBJ1-1, with D perhaps matching TRBD1 (6 bases). CDR1 is MDHEN and CDR2 is SYDVKM in the germline V gene. The CDR3 is 14 residues long. V lost 3 bases, J lost 1 base, and 9 bases lay in between. CDR3 region: CASSFPGENTEAFF. The CDR3 DNA follows: TGTGCCAGCAGTTTCCCAGGGGAGAACACTGAAGCTTTCTTT.

V usage is TRBV7-2 and J usage is TRBJ2-7; 9 bases line up with TRBD2. The CDR3 extends over 14 amino acids. Germline V gene data show CDR1 as SGHTA and CDR2 as FQGNSA. The J segment lost 9 bases and the V segment lost 1 base, leaving 7 bases of the junction unmatched. The CDR3 is CASSLVAGDGGQYF. The CDR3 DNA reads TGTGCCAGCAGCTTAGTAGCGGGAGATGGGGGGCAGTACTTC.

This clone has a handful of counts. This chain joins TRBV29-1 and TRBJ2-7; 7 bases map to TRBD2. V trimming: 4 bases; J trimming: 2 bases; junction bases outside the gene matches: 2. CDR3 length: 12 amino acids. Germline CDR1 and CDR2: SQVTM and ANQGSEA. The CDR3 loop is CSVGGGAYEQYF. In DNA, the CDR3 is TGCAGCGTTGGGGGAGGGGCCTACGAGCAGTACTTC.

Only one count was recorded for this clone. The chain employs TRBV6-6 and TRBJ2-5, with TRBD1 identical over 8 bases. The CDR3 loop spans 14 amino acids. CDR1 and CDR2 from the germline V gene are MNHNY and SVGAGI (reference sequence). V shed 6 bases and J 6 bases; nucleotides not matched to a gene: 9. CDR3 sequence (DNA): TGTGCCAGCAGGATAACGACAGGGGACAAGACCCAGTACTTC. This gives the protein CASRITTGDKTQYF.

The V and J genes are TRBV18 and TRBJ1-2, with TRBD1 identical over 7 bases. This CDR3 spans 15 amino acids. CDR1 is KGHSH and CDR2 is LQKENI in the germline V gene. The V gene end was trimmed by 3 bases and the J gene end by 7 bases; junction bases not matched to a gene: 11. CDR3 DNA: TGTGCCAGCTCACCCCAAAGCCAGGGGGATGTTGGCTACACCTTC. Amino acid sequence: CASSPQSQGDVGYTF.